The clone carrying this T cell receptor beta chain was detected a few times. This sample was included in a study of T cells in Graves' hyperthyroidism and ophthalmopathy. Using RNA transcripts as the source, TCR beta CDR3 regions were amplified. HTBI primers drove first-round RT-PCR of the TCR CDR3. TCRdb reprocessed the multiplex PCR reads with MiXCR, giving one entry per CDR3 protein. Of 600,000 or so distinct CDR3 sequences in the sample, 15% to 20% are singletons; the top ten hold 3.8%. Trimming took 4 bases from V and 5 from J, leaving 15 bases between them. Germline CDR1 and CDR2: MNHNS and SASEGT. The CDR3 consists of 15 residues.

The specimen sequenced was blood. This chain links TRBV6-1 with TRBJ1-5; D is perhaps TRBD1 (6 bases). This receptor was identified in a woman aged 25 to 39 with Graves' hyperthyroidism. CDR3 sequence (DNA): TGTGCCAGCAGTGCTGAGGGGGAAAGGCATCAGCCCCAGCATTTT. Encoded protein: CASSAEGERHQPQHF.